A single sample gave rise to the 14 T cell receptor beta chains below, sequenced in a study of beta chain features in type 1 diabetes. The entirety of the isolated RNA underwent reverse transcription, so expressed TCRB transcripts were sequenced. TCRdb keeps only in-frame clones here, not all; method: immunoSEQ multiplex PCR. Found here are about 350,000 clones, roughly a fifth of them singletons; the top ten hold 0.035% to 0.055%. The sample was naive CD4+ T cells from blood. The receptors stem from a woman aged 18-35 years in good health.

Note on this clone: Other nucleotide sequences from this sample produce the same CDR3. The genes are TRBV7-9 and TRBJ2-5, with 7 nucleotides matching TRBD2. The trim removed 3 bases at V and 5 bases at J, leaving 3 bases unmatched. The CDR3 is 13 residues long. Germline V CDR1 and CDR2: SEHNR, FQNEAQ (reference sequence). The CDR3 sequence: CASSLGSGETQYF. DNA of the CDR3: TGTGCCAGCAGCTTGGGTAGCGGGGAGACCCAGTACTTC.

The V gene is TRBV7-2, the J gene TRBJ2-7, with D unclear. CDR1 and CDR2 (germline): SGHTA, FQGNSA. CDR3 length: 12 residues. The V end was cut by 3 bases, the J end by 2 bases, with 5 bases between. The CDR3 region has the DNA TGTGCCAGCAGCTTCGACACCTACGAGCAGTACTTC. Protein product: CASSFDTYEQYF.

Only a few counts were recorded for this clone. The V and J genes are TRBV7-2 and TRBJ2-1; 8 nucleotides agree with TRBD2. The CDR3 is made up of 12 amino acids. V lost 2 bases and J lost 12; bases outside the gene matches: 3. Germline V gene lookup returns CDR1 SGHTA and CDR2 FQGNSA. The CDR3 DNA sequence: TGTGCCAGCAGCTTAAGGACTAGCTGGCAGTTCTTC. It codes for CASSLRTSWQFF.

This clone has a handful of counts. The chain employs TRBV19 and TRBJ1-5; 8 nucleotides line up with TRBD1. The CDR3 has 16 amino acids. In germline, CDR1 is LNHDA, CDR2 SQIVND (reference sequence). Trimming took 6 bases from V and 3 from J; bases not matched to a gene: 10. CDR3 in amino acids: CASRLPGQGYNQPQHF. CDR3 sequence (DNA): TGTGCCAGTAGACTACCCGGACAGGGCTACAATCAGCCCCAGCATTTT. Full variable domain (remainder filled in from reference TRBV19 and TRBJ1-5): DGGITQSPKYLFRKEGQNVTLSCEQNLNHDAMYWYRQDPGQGLRLIYYSQIVNDFQKGDIAEGYSVSREKKESFPLTVTSAQKNPTAFYLCASRLPGQGYNQPQHFGDGTRLSIL.

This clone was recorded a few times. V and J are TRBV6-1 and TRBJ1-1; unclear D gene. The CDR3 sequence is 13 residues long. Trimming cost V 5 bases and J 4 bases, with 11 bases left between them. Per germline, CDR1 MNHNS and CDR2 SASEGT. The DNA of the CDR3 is TGTGCCAGCAGTTCCTCGACAACCACTGAAGCTTTCTTT. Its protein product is CASSSSTTTEAFF.

CDR3 nucleotide sequence: TGTGCCAGCAGAAGGACAGGTTCGGACCATGAAGCTTTCTTT. Its protein product is CASRRTGSDHEAFF. V is TRBV5-4 and J is TRBJ1-1; TRBD1 aligns across 7 bases. Germline loops: CDR1 SGHNT, CDR2 YYREEE (reference sequence). The CDR3 has 14 amino acids. The V segment lost 5 bases and the J segment 7 bases; nucleotides outside the gene matches: 11.

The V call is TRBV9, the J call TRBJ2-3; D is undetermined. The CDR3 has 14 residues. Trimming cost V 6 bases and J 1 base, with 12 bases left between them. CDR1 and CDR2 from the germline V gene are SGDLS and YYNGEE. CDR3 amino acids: CASNPGGRTDTQYF. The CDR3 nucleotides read TGTGCCAGCAACCCAGGTGGGCGCACAGATACGCAGTATTTT.

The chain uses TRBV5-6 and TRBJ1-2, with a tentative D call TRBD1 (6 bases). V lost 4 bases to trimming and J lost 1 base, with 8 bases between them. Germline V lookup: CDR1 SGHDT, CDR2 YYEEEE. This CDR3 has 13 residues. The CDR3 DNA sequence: TGTGCCAGCAGCCTGGACAGTAACTATGGCTACACCTTC. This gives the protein CASSLDSNYGYTF.

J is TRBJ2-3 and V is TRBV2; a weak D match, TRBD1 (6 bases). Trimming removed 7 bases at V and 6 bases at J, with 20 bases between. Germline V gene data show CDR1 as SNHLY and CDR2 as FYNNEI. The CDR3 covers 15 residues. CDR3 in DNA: TGTGCCAGCACCCAGGGGAGCTGGAACCGGGATACGCAGTATTTT. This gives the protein CASTQGSWNRDTQYF. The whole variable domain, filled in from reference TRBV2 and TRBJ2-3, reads EPEVTQTPSHQVTQMGQEVILRCVPISNHLYFYWYRQILGQKVEFLVSFYNNEISEKSEIFDDQFSVERPDGSNFTLKIRSTKLEDSAMYFCASTQGSWNRDTQYFGPGTRLTVL.

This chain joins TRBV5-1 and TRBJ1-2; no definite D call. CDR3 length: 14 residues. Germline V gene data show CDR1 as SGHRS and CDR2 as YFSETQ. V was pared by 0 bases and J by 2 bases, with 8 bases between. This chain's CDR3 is CASSLVAINYGYTF. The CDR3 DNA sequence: TGCGCCAGCAGCTTGGTAGCCATCAACTATGGCTACACCTTC. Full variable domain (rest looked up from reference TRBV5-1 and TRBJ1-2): KAGVTQTPRYLIKTRGQQVTLSCSPISGHRSVSWYQQTPGQGLQFLFEYFSETQRNKGNFPGRFSGRQFSNSRSEMNVSTLELGDSALYLCASSLVAINYGYTFGSGTRLTVV.

The CDR3 is CASSSRTGAETQYF. The CDR3 DNA reads TGTGCCAGCAGCTCCCGGACAGGGGCGGAGACCCAGTACTTC. V gene TRBV9 combines with J gene TRBJ2-5; 9 bases line up with TRBD1. This CDR3 contains 14 residues. Germline values: CDR1 SGDLS, CDR2 YYNGEE. The V segment lost 4 bases and the J segment 5 bases; nucleotides outside the gene matches: 6.

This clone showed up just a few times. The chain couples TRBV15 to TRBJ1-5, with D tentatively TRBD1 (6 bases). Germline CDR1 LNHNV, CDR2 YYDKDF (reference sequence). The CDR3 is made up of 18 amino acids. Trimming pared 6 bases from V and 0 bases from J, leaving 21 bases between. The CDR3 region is CATSRSGAAGVSNQPQHF. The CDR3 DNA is TGTGCCACCAGTCGATCAGGGGCAGCGGGAGTTAGCAATCAGCCCCAGCATTTT.

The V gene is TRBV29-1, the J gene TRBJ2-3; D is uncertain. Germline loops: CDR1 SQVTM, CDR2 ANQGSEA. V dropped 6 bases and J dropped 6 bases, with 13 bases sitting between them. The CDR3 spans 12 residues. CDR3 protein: CSVRRLLDTQYF. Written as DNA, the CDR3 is TGCAGCGTCCGCAGACTTTTGGATACGCAGTATTTT.

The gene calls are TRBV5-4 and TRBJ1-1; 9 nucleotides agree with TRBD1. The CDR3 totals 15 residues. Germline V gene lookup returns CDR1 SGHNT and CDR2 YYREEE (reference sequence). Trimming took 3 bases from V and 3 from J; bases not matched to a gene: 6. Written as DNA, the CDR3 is TGTGCCAGCAGCTCCCGACAGGGGGATTACACTGAAGCTTTCTTT. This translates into CASSSRQGDYTEAFF.